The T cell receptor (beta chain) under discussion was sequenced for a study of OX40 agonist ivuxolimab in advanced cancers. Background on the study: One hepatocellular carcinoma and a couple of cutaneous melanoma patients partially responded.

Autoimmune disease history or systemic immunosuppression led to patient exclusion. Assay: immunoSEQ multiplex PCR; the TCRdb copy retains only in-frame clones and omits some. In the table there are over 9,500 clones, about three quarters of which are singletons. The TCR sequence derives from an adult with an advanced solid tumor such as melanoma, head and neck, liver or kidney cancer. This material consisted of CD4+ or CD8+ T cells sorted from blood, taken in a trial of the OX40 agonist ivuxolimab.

The CDR3 nucleotides read TGTGCCAGTAGTATGAGCGGGGCCGGCTCCTACGAGCAGTACTTC. It is translated as CASSMSGAGSYEQYF. V is TRBV19 and J is TRBJ2-7; TRBD2 matches at 7 bases. The germline V gene has CDR1 LNHDA and CDR2 SQIVND (reference sequence). The CDR3 runs to 15 residues. V was pared by 3 bases and J by 0 bases, with 5 bases of the junction left unmatched.